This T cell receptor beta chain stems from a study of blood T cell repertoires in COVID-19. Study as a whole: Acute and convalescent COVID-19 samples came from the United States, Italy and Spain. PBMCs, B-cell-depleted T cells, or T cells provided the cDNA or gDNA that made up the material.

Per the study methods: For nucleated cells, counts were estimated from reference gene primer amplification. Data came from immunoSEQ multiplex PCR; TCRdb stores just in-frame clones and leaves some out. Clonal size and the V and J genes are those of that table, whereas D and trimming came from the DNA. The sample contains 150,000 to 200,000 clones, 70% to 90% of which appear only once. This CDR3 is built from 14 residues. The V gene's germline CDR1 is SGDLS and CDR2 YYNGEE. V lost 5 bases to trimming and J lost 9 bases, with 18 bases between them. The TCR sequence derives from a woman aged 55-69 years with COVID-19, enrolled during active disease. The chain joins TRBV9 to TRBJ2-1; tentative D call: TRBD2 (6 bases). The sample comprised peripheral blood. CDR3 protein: CASSAPGLILEQFF. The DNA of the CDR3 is TGTGCCAGCAGTGCTCCGGGACTGATCCTTGAGCAGTTCTTC.